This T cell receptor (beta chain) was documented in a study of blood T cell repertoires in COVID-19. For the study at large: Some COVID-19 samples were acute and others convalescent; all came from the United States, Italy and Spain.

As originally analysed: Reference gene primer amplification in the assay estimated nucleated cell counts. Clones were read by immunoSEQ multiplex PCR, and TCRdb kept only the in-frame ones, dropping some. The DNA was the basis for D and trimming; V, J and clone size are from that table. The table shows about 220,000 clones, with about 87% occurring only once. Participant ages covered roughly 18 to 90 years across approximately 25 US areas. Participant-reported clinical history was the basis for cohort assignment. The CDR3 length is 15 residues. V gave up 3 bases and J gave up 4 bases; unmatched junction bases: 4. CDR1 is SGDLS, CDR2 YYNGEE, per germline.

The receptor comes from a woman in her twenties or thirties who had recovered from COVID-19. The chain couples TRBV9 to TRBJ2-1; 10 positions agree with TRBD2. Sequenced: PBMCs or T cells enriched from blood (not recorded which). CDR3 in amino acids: CASSETSGEYNEQFF. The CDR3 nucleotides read TGTGCCAGCAGCGAAACTAGCGGGGAATACAATGAGCAGTTCTTC. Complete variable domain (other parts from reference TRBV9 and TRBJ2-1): DSGVTQTPKHLITATGQRVTLRCSPRSGDLSVYWYQQSLDQGLQFLIQYYNGEERAKGNILERFSAQQFPDLHSELNLSSLELGDSALYFCASSETSGEYNEQFFGPGTRLTVL.